Below are 10 T cell receptor beta chains sequenced from a single sample in a study of blood T cell repertoires in COVID-19. Here immunoSEQ multiplex PCR was the method, and the copy in TCRdb shows in-frame clones only, minus some. Altogether under 250,000 clones are present, around nine tenths being singletons, with the ten largest covering almost 4%. The sequencing sample was made of PBMCs or T cells enriched from blood (not recorded which). The source of these receptors is a woman aged 25 to 39 with acute COVID-19.

The chain carries TRBV28 and TRBJ2-2; the D is unclear. The CDR3 has 16 residues. The germline gives CDR1 MDHEN, CDR2 SYDVKM. With 6 bases removed from V and 4 bases from J, the gap between germline ends came to 18 bases. The DNA of the CDR3 is TGTGCCAGCAGCCCTACCACTCGTACCACCACCGGGGAGCTGTTTTTT. It translates to CASSPTTRTTTGELFF.

This clone has a single count. V and J are TRBV5-6 and TRBJ2-3; a possible D gene is TRBD2 (7 bases). V was shortened by 4 bases and J by 4 bases, with 16 bases between the two germline ends. In germline, CDR1 is SGHDT, CDR2 YYEEEE. The CDR3 is 15 residues long. The chain's CDR3 is CASSNTGRGSDTQYF. The CDR3 nucleotides are TGTGCCAGCAGCAACACAGGGAGGGGATCAGATACGCAGTATTTT.

The gene calls are TRBV28 and TRBJ2-1; TRBD2 aligns across 9 bases. The V segment lost 8 bases and the J segment 2 bases; nucleotides outside the gene matches: 7. The CDR3 totals 15 residues. Germline V gene lookup returns CDR1 MDHEN and CDR2 SYDVKM. In nucleotides, the CDR3 is TGTGCCAGCCACGGAGCGGGGGGAACCTACAATGAGCAGTTCTTC. Translated, it gives CASHGAGGTYNEQFF.

This clone was picked up a small number of times. The gene calls are TRBV6-4 and TRBJ2-1; 8 nucleotides agree with TRBD2. V dropped 5 bases and J dropped 2; count of bases not matched to a gene: 5. The CDR3 totals 15 residues. Per germline, CDR1 MRHNA and CDR2 SNTAGT. CDR3: CASSQAGEPYNEQFF. The CDR3 DNA reads as TGTGCCAGCAGTCAAGCGGGGGAACCCTACAATGAGCAGTTCTTC.

This rearrangement joins TRBV4-3 to TRBJ1-1; D is unclear. V lost 0 bases and J lost 0, with 17 bases in between. This CDR3 has 18 amino acids. The germline gives CDR1 LGHNA, CDR2 YSLEER. The CDR3 spells CASSQDSRTGAMNTEAFF. CDR3 DNA: TGCGCCAGCAGCCAAGATTCACGGACGGGAGCTATGAACACTGAAGCTTTCTTT.

The CDR3 sequence is CASSSPRASGMGNIQYF. CDR3 coding DNA: TGTGCCAGCAGTTCCCCCAGGGCTAGCGGAATGGGGAACATTCAGTACTTC. The chain couples TRBV28 to TRBJ2-4, with 7 bases that match TRBD2. Germline V gene lookup returns CDR1 MDHEN and CDR2 SYDVKM. V shed 4 bases, J shed 7 bases, and the junction held 16 bases outside the gene matches. This CDR3 is 17 amino acids long.

This clone was detected many times. The V gene is TRBV7-6, the J gene TRBJ2-7, with D uncertain. V was pared by 5 bases and J by 5 bases, with 10 bases between. Germline V gene lookup returns CDR1 SGHVS and CDR2 FNYEAQ. This CDR3 is built from 12 residues. The CDR3 is CASSQESHEQYF. The CDR3 DNA is TGTGCCAGCAGCCAGGAAAGCCACGAGCAGTACTTC.

A single count supports this clone. CDR3 protein: CASSPAGVEKLFF. The CDR3 DNA is TGTGCCAGCAGTCCCGCGGGGGTCGAAAAACTGTTTTTT. This chain connects TRBV12-3 or TRBV12-4 to TRBJ1-4, with D perhaps TRBD1 (5 bases). V lost 5 bases, J lost 8 bases, and 12 bases lay in between. This CDR3 has 13 amino acids.

This chain links TRBV12-3 or TRBV12-4 with TRBJ1-2; 8 nucleotides agree with TRBD1. CDR3 length: 13 residues. J was trimmed by 6 bases and V by 6 bases; bases with no gene match: 6. The DNA of the CDR3 is TGTGCCAGCAGGGACAGGGACGTGCATGGCTACACCTTC. This codes for CASRDRDVHGYTF.

The chain couples TRBV5-8 to TRBJ1-5; D not certain. Deletions cut 6 bases from V and 7 bases from J, with 8 bases between. The V gene's germline CDR1 is SGHTS and CDR2 YDEGEE. CDR3 length: 11 amino acids. The CDR3 DNA reads TGTGCCAGCACTATGGTGCAGCCCCAGCATTTT. Its translation is CASTMVQPQHF.